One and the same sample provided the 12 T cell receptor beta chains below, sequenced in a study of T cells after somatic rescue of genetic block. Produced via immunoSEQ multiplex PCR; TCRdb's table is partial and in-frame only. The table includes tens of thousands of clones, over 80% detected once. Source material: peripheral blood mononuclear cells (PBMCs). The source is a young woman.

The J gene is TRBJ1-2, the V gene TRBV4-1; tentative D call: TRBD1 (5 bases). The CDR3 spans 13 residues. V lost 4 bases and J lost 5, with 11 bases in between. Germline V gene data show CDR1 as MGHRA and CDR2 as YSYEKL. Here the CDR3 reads CASSPDTIYGYTF. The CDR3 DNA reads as TGCGCCAGCAGCCCGGACACCATTTATGGCTACACCTTC.

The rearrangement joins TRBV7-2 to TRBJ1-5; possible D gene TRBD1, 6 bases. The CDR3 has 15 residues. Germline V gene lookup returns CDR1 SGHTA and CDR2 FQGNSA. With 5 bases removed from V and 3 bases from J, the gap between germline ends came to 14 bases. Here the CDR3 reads CASSADSFNNQPQHF. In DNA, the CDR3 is TGTGCCAGCAGCGCGGACAGCTTTAACAATCAGCCCCAGCATTTT.

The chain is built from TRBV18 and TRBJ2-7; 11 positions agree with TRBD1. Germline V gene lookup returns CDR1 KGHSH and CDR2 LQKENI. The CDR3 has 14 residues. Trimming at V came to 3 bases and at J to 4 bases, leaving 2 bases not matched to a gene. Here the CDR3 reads CASSPGTGGYEQYF. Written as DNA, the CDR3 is TGTGCCAGCTCACCCGGGACAGGGGGATACGAGCAGTACTTC.

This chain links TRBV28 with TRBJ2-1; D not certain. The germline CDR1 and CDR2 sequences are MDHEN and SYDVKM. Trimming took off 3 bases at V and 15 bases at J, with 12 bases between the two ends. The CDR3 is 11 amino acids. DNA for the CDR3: TGTGCCAGCAGTTTGGCAGAGTCCCTGTTCTTC. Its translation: CASSLAESLFF. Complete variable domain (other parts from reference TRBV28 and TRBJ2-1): DVKVTQSSRYLVKRTGEKVFLECVQDMDHENMFWYRQDPGLGLRLIYFSYDVKMKEKGDIPEGYSVSREKKERFSLILESASTNQTSMYLCASSLAESLFFGPGTRLTVL.

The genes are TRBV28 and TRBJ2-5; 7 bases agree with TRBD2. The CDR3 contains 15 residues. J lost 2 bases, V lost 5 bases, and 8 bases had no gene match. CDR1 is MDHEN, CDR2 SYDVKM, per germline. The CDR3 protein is CASSAAGVGQETQYF. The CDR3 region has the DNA TGTGCCAGCAGTGCCGCGGGAGTGGGTCAAGAGACCCAGTACTTC.

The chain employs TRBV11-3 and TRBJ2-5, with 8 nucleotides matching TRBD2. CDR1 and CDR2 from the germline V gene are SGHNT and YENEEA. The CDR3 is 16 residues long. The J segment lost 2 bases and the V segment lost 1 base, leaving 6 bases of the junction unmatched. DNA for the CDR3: TGTGCCAGCAGCTTAGTCCTAGCGGGTATTCAAGAGACCCAGTACTTC. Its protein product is CASSLVLAGIQETQYF. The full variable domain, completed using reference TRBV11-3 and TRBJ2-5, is EAGVVQSPRYKIIEKKQPVAFWCNPISGHNTLYWYLQNLGQGPELLIRYENEEAVDDSQLPKDRFSAERLKGVDSTLKIQPAELGDSAVYLCASSLVLAGIQETQYFGPGTRLLVL.

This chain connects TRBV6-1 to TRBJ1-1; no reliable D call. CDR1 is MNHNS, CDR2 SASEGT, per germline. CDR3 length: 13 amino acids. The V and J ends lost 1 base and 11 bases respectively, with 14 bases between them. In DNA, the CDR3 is TGTGCCAGCAGTGAAGACCCCGCCACCGAGGCTTTCTTT. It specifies CASSEDPATEAFF.

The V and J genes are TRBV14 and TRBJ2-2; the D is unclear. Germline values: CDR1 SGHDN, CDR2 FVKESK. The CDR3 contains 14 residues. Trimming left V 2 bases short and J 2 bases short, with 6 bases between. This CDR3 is CASSQNQNTGELFF. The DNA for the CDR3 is TGTGCCAGCAGCCAAAATCAAAACACCGGGGAGCTGTTTTTT.

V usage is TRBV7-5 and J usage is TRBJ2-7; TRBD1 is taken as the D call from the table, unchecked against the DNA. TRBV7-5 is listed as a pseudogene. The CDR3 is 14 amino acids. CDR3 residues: CARSSHRAPYEQYF. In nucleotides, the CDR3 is TGTGCCAGAAGCTCGCACAGGGCTCCCTACGAGCAGTACTTC.

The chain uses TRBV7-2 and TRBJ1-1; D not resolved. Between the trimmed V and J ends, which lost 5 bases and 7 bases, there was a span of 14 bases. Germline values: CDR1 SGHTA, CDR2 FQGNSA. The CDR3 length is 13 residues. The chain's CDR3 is CASSPVAHLEAFF. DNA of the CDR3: TGTGCCAGCAGCCCCGTTGCCCACCTTGAAGCTTTCTTT. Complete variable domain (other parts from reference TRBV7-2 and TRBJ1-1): GAGVSQSPSNKVTEKGKDVELRCDPISGHTALYWYRQSLGQGLEFLIYFQGNSAPDKSGLPSDRFSAERTGGSVSTLTIQRTQQEDSAVYLCASSPVAHLEAFFGQGTRLTVV.

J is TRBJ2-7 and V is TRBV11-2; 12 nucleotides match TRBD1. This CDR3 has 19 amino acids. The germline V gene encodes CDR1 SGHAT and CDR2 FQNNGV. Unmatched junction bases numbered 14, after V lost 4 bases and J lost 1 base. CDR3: CASSSINRDRGRQSYEQYF. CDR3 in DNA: TGTGCCAGCAGCTCTATAAACCGGGACAGGGGGCGTCAATCCTACGAGCAGTACTTC.

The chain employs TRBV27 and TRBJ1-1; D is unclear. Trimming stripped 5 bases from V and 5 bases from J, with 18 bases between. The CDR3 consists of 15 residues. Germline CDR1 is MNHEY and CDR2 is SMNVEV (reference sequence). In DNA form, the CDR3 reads TGTGCCAGCAGTCTCCGGACGCCCGGGGAAACTGAAGCTTTCTTT. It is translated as CASSLRTPGETEAFF.